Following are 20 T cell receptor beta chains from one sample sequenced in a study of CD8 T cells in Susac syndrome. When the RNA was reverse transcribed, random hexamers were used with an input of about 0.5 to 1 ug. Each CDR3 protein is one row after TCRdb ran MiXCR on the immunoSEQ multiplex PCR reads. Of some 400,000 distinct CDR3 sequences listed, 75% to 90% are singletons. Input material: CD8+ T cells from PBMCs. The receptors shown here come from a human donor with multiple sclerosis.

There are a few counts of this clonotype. The CDR3 here is CASSLGWSTEAFF. CDR3 bases: TGTGCCAGCAGCTTGGGGTGGTCCACTGAAGCTTTCTTT. The rearrangement joins TRBV13 to TRBJ1-1; no firm D call. The germline CDR1 and CDR2 sequences are PRHDT and FYEKMQ (reference sequence). This CDR3 is 13 amino acids long. Trimming removed 3 bases at V and 4 bases at J, with 9 bases between.

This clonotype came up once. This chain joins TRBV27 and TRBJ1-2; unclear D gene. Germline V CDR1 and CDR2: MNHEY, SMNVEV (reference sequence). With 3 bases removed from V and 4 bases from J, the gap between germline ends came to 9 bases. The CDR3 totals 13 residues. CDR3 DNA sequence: TGTGCCAGCAGTTTCGGGCCGACCTATGGCTACACCTTC. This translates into CASSFGPTYGYTF.

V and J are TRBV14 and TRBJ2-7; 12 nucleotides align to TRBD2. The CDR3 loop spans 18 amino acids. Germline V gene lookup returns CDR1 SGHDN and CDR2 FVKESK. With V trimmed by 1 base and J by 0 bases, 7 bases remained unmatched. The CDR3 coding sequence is TGTGCCAGCAGCCAAGGACTAGCGGGAGCACTTTTCTCCTACGAGCAGTACTTC. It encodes CASSQGLAGALFSYEQYF.

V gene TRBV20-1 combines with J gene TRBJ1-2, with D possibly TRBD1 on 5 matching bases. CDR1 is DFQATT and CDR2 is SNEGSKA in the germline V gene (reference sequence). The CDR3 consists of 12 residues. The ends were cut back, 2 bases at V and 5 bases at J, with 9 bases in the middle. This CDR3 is CSARRGEYGYTF. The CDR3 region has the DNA TGCAGTGCTAGACGGGGGGAGTATGGCTACACCTTC.

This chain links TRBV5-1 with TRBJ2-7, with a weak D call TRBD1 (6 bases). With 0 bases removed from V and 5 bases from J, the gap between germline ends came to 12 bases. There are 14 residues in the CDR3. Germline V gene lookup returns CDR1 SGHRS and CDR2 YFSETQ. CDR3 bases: TGCGCCAGCAGCTTGGGCCAGGGGAAGAACGAGCAGTACTTC. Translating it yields CASSLGQGKNEQYF.

The chain's CDR3 is CASSDSLGQPQHF. In nucleotides, the CDR3 is TGTGCCAGCTCCGACTCTCTCGGGCAGCCCCAGCATTTT. The chain has TRBV11-2 and TRBJ1-5, with unresolved D. The V gene lost 8 bases and the J gene lost 7 bases, with 15 bases spanning the gap. Germline-derived CDR1 and CDR2 are SGHAT and FQNNGV. There are 13 residues in the CDR3.

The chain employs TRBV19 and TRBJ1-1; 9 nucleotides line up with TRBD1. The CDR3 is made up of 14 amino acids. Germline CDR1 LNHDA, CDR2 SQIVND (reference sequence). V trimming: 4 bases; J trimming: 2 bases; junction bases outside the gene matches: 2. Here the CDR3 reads CASSTQGANTEAFF. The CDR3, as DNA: TGTGCCAGTAGTACACAGGGGGCTAACACTGAAGCTTTCTTT.

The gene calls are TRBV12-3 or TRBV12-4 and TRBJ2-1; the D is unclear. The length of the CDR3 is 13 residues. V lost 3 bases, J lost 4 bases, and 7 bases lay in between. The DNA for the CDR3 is TGTGCCAGCAGTTTCACGGATTACAATGAGCAGTTCTTC. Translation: CASSFTDYNEQFF.

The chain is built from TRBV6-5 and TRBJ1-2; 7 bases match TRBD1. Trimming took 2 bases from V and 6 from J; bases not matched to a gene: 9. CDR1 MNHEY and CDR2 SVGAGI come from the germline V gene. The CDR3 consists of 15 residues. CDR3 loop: CASSYHRTGENGYTF. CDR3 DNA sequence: TGTGCCAGCAGTTACCACAGGACAGGCGAAAATGGCTACACCTTC.

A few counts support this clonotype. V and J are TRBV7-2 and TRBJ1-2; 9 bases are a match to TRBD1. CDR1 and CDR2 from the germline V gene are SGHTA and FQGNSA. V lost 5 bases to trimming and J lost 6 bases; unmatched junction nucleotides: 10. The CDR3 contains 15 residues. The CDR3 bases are TGTGCCAGCAGCGGCTACCATGGACAGGGGAATGGCTACACCTTC. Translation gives CASSGYHGQGNGYTF.

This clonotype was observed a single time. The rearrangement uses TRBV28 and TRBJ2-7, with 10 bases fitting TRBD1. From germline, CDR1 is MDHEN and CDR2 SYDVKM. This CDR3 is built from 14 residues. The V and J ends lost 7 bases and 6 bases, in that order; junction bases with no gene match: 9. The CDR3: CASTPSGTGVEQYF. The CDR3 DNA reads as TGTGCCAGCACCCCATCCGGGACAGGGGTCGAGCAGTACTTC.

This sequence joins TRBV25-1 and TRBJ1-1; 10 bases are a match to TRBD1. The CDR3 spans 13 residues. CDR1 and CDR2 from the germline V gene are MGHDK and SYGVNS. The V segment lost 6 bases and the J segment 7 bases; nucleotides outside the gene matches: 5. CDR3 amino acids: CASSLGQGVEAFF. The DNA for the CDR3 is TGTGCCAGCAGCCTTGGACAGGGGGTTGAAGCTTTCTTT.

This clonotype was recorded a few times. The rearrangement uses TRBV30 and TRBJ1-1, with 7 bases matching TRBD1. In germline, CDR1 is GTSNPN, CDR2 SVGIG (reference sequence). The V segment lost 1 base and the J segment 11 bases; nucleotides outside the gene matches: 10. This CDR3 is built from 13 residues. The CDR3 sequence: CAWSGLPTGKAFF. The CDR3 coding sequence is TGTGCCTGGAGTGGACTGCCGACAGGGAAGGCTTTCTTT. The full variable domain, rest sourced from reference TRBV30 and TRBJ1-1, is SQTIHQWPATLVQPVGSPLSLECTVEGTSNPNLYWYRQAAGRGLQLLFYSVGIGQISSEVPQNLSASRPQDRQFILSSKKLLLSDSGFYLCAWSGLPTGKAFFGQGTRLTVV.

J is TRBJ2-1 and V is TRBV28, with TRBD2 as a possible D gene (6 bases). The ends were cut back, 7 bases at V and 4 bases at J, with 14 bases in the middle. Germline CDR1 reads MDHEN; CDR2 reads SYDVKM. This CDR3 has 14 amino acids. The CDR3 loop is CASTLGTHYNEQFF. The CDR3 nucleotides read TGTGCCAGCACCCTCGGGACTCATTACAATGAGCAGTTCTTC.

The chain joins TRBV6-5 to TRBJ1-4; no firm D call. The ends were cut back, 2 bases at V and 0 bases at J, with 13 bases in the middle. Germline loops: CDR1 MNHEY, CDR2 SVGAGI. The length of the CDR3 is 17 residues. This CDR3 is CASSYILSRSTNEKLFF. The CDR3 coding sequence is TGTGCCAGCAGTTACATCCTTTCCAGATCAACTAATGAAAAACTGTTTTTT.

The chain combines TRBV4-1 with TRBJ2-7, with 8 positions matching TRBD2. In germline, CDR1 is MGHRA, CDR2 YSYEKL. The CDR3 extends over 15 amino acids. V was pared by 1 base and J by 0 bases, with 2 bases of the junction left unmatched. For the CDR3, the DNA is TGCGCCAGCAGCCAAGGACTAGCGTACTCCTACGAGCAGTACTTC. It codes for CASSQGLAYSYEQYF.

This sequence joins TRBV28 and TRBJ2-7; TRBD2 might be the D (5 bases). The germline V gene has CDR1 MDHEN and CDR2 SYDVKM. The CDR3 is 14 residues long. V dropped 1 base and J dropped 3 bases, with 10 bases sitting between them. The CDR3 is CASSLSDGLYEQYF. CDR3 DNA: TGTGCCAGCAGTTTATCGGACGGACTCTACGAGCAGTACTTC.

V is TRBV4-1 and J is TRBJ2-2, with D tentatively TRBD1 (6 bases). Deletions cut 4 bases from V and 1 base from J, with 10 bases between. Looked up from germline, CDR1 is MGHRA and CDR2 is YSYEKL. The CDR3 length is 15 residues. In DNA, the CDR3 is TGCGCCAGCAGCCTCGACAGGAGGAACACCGGGGAGCTGTTTTTT. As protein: CASSLDRRNTGELFF.

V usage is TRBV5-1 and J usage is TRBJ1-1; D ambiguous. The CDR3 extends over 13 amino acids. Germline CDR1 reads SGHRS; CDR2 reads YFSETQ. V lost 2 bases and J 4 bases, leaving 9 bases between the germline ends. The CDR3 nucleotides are TGCGCCAGCAGCTTTCGGGTTGGCACTGAAGCTTTCTTT. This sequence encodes CASSFRVGTEAFF.

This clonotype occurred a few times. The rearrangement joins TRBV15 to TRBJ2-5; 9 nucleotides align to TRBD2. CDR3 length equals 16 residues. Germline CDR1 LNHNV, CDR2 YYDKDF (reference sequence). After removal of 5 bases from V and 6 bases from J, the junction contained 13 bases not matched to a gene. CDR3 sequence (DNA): TGTGCCACCAGCTCTTCGCGGGAGGGCCTAGGGAAGACCCAGTACTTC. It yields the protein CATSSSREGLGKTQYF.